Following are 12 T cell receptor beta chains from one sample sequenced in a study of cytomegalovirus exposure and HLA in healthy donors. The study ran its PCR with 60 Vbeta and 13 Jbeta primers. Clones were sequenced by immunoSEQ multiplex PCR, and TCRdb holds only the in-frame ones, with some missing. In the table there are over 150,000 clones, about three quarters of which are singletons. Sequenced material: PBMCs. All receptors come from a woman in her twenties or thirties in good health and CMV-seronegative.

The CDR3 protein is CASSLDRATNYGYTF. The CDR3 DNA reads TGTGCCAGCAGTCTCGACAGGGCTACTAACTATGGCTACACCTTC. The V call is TRBV2, the J call TRBJ1-2; the match to TRBD1 covers 7 bases. V dropped 5 bases and J dropped 0; count of bases not matched to a gene: 6. The germline V gene encodes CDR1 SNHLY and CDR2 FYNNEI. The CDR3 covers 15 residues.

This chain connects TRBV5-1 to TRBJ1-4; 7 bases are a match to TRBD1. With V trimmed by 3 bases and J by 5 bases, 7 bases remained unmatched. The CDR3 sequence is 15 residues long. Germline lookup yields CDR1 SGHRS and CDR2 YFSETQ. The CDR3 sequence is CASSYQGVDNEKLFF. The CDR3, as DNA: TGCGCCAGCAGCTATCAGGGGGTGGACAATGAAAAACTGTTTTTT.

The V gene is TRBV28, the J gene TRBJ2-5; 10 bases are shared with TRBD2. This CDR3 is 15 amino acids long. Per the germline V gene, CDR1 is MDHEN and CDR2 is SYDVKM. The V segment lost 7 bases and the J segment 5 bases; nucleotides outside the gene matches: 10. CDR3 protein: CASNPPGLARETQYF. CDR3 in DNA: TGTGCCAGCAACCCCCCGGGACTAGCGAGGGAGACCCAGTACTTC.

This chain links TRBV12-5 with TRBJ1-1, with a tentative D call TRBD1 (5 bases). V was clipped by 6 bases and J by 1 base, with 12 bases between them. Germline CDR1 reads LGHNT; CDR2 reads FRNRAP. The CDR3 has 14 amino acids. CDR3 in amino acids: CASGPSRGNTEAFF. In nucleotides, the CDR3 is TGTGCTAGTGGACCCTCAAGGGGGAACACTGAAGCTTTCTTT.

Concerning this clone itself: Different DNA sequences within this sample yield the same CDR3. The rearrangement links TRBV14 to TRBJ1-1; D not resolved. Trimming pared 6 bases from V and 0 bases from J, leaving 8 bases between. This CDR3 comprises 13 residues. Germline-derived CDR1 and CDR2 are SGHDN and FVKESK. CDR3 DNA sequence: TGTGCCAGCAGTAACTCCTTGAACACTGAAGCTTTCTTT. Translated: CASSNSLNTEAFF.

V usage is TRBV7-2 and J usage is TRBJ2-5; D not resolved. This CDR3 contains 14 residues. Germline V lookup: CDR1 SGHTA, CDR2 FQGNSA. V lost 3 bases, J lost 5 bases, and 13 bases lay in between. CDR3 protein: CASSFPDRRETQYF. For the CDR3, the DNA is TGTGCCAGCAGCTTCCCCGATCGTCGGGAGACCCAGTACTTC.

V gene TRBV28 combines with J gene TRBJ2-1, with TRBD1 matching 8 bases. V shed 3 bases and J 8 bases; nucleotides not matched to a gene: 9. The CDR3 loop spans 15 amino acids. In germline, CDR1 is MDHEN, CDR2 SYDVKM. The CDR3 region is CASSFWTGSIDEQFF. The CDR3 nucleotides read TGTGCCAGCAGTTTTTGGACAGGGAGTATAGATGAGCAGTTCTTC.

The chain has TRBV7-2 and TRBJ2-3; no reliable D call. CDR3 length: 12 amino acids. Trimming left V 6 bases short and J 2 bases short, with 6 bases between. CDR1 is SGHTA, CDR2 FQGNSA, per germline. The CDR3 DNA follows: TGTGCCAGCAGTCCGTTCACAGATACGCAGTATTTT. Translation gives CASSPFTDTQYF.

The DNA of the CDR3 is TGTGCCAGCTCCCGAGACAGGGATGCCTACGAGCAGTACTTC. Protein: CASSRDRDAYEQYF. V usage is TRBV18 and J usage is TRBJ2-7, with TRBD1 matching 7 bases. With 6 bases clipped from V and 2 bases from J, the junction kept 7 bases outside the gene matches. Germline V gene lookup returns CDR1 KGHSH and CDR2 LQKENI. There are 14 residues in the CDR3.

The chain carries TRBV28 and TRBJ1-2; D perhaps matches TRBD1 (6 bases). Germline V gene lookup returns CDR1 MDHEN and CDR2 SYDVKM. V was shortened by 5 bases and J by 7 bases, with 11 bases between the two germline ends. The CDR3 has 12 amino acids. The CDR3, as DNA: TGTGCCAGCAGTACATACAGGGTTGGCTACACCTTC. Residues: CASSTYRVGYTF.

The chain recombines TRBV6-1 with TRBJ2-7; D unclear. Trimming pared 1 base from V and 3 bases from J, leaving 10 bases between. The CDR3 spans 14 residues. The germline gives CDR1 MNHNS, CDR2 SASEGT. CDR3 DNA: TGTGCCAGCAGTGAAGGCGGATCAGTCTACGAGCAGTACTTC. Protein product: CASSEGGSVYEQYF.

The chain is built from TRBV2 and TRBJ1-5; TRBD1 matches 9 bases. CDR3 length equals 17 residues. Germline CDR1 reads SNHLY; CDR2 reads FYNNEI. V was pared by 2 bases and J by 9 bases, with 14 bases of the junction left unmatched. The CDR3 DNA follows: TGTGCCAGCAGTGAACGTCCCGGGACAGGGCAGGGCTGGCCCCAGCATTTT. Its translation: CASSERPGTGQGWPQHF.